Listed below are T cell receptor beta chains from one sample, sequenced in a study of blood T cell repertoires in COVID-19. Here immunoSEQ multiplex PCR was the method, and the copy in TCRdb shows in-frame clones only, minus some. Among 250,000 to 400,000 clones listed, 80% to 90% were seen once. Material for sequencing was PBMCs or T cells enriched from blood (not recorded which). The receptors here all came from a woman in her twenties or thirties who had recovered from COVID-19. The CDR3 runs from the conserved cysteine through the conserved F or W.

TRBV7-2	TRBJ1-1	CASSSNRGRPEAFF
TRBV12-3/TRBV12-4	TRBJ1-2	CASSSTNYGYTF
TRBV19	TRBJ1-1	CASSMPGLGTEAFF
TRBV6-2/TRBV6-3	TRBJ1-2	CASSPFTAGAGGYTF
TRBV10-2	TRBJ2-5	CASSGGARETQYF
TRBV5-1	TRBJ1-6	CASSRQGDSPLHF
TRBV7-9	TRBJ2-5	CASSLDGTRGETQYF
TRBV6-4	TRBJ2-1	CATDAGTSGASEQFF
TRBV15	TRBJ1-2	CATSYERTGIYGYTF
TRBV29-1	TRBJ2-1	CSVRTSGGYNEQFF
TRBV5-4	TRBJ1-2	CASSLPGQTDGYTF
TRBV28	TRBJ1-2	CASDSGQHYGYTF
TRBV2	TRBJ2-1	CASRGQLSSYNEQFF
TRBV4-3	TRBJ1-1	CASSQLREGTEAFF
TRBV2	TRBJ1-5	CASTGGPQPQHF
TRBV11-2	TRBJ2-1	CASSATSGGAGRFF
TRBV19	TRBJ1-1	CASSGNLDVNSEAFF
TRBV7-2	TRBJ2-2	CASSPHQTGLNTGELFF
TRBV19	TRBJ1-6	CASSIRDSDSPLHF
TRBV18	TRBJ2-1	CASSTGAWGSGSSYNEQFF
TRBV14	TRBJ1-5	CASSQGQGQPQHF
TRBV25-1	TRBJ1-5	CASSRGPDQPQHF
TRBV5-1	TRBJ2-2	CASRPGANTGELFF
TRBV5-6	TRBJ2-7	CASSLGPDKWYEQYF
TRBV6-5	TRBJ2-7	CASRADIGLTYEQYF
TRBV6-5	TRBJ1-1	CASRGQEAFF
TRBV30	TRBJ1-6	CAYQTGDYNSPLHF
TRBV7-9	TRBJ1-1	CASRRTGGATEAFF
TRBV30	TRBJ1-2	CAWSRMRGGRGYTF
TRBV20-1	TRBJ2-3	CSANRGRTQYF
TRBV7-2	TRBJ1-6	CASSLGTGYYNSPLHF
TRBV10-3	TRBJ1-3	CAISTEDRGNTIYF
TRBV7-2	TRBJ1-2	CASSHPRGGSTF
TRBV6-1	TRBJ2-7	CASSEWGGGDDEQYF
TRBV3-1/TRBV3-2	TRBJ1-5	CASSRDRGTPQHF
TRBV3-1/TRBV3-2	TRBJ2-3	CASSHLAGGPGTDTQYF
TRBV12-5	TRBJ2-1	CASGGSGGTNNEQFF
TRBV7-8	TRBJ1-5	CASSPRQGPLSNQPQHF
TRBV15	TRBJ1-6	CATSSPGDRVNSPLHF
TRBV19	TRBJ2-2	CASSIGLAGTGELFF
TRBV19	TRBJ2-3	CASSIGEETDTQYF
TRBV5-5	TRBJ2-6	CASSTRTGSGANVLTF
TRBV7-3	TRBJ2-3	CASSLGGEDTQYF
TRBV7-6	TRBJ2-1	CASSLEGEGFGDEQFF
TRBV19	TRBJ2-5	CASSTGGGRGETQYF
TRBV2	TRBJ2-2	CASTMRAGELFF
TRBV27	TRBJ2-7	CASGTGGYEQYF
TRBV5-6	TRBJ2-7	CASSLVPGQALPEQYF
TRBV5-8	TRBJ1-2	CASSPTGTNYGYTF
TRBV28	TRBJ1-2	CASKTGGPNYGYTF
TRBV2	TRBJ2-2	CASSELAGGLAGTGELFF
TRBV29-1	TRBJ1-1	CSVGTGDTEAFF
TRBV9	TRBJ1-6	CASSRTGGASPLHF
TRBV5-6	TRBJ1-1	CASSLGASLLNTEAFF
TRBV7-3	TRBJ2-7	CASSLNAGSYEQYF